Below, 8 T cell receptor beta chains from the same sample are listed, as sequenced in a study of shared clonotypes between healthy human individuals. The table came from immunoSEQ multiplex PCR; TCRdb's copy has only in-frame clones and leaves some out. The table records about 2.4 million clones, under 95% of them present only once. The specimen sequenced was naive CD4+ T cells from PBMCs. Subset meaning: CD45RA+ positively selected. All receptors derive from a man between 18 and 35 years old in good health. Some clones in this sample may be carry-over from other donors' samples.

The chain is built from TRBV25-1 and TRBJ1-2; no reliable D call. Germline V lookup: CDR1 MGHDK, CDR2 SYGVNS. V was trimmed by 6 bases and J by 4 bases, leaving 12 bases between them. This CDR3 has 13 amino acids. CDR3 region: CASSHGMFYGYTF. The CDR3 nucleotides read TGTGCCAGCAGCCACGGGATGTTCTATGGCTACACCTTC.

The chain links TRBV28 to TRBJ2-3; D gene unclear. The CDR3 covers 12 residues. Germline CDR1 is MDHEN and CDR2 is SYDVKM. The ends were cut back, 0 bases at V and 4 bases at J, with 2 bases in the middle. The CDR3 reads CASSLWSDTQYF. In nucleotides, the CDR3 is TGTGCCAGCAGTTTATGGTCAGATACGCAGTATTTT.

V gene TRBV27 combines with J gene TRBJ1-2; weak D call: TRBD1 (5 bases). This CDR3 region has 13 residues. Deletions cut 5 bases from V and 3 bases from J, with 10 bases between. CDR1 and CDR2 (germline): MNHEY, SMNVEV (reference sequence). CDR3 DNA sequence: TGTGCCAGCAGTCCTCGGACATACTATGGCTACACCTTC. Protein product: CASSPRTYYGYTF.

The rearrangement joins TRBV6-5 to TRBJ2-5; no definite D call. Per germline, CDR1 MNHEY and CDR2 SVGAGI. V lost 6 bases, J lost 2 bases, and 16 bases lay in between. The CDR3 length is 15 residues. CDR3 in amino acids: CASRTYAWAQETQYF. CDR3 bases: TGTGCCAGCAGAACCTACGCGTGGGCTCAAGAGACCCAGTACTTC.

The chain recombines TRBV6-5 with TRBJ1-5; unclear D gene. Trimming stripped 9 bases from V and 0 bases from J, with 12 bases between. Germline V gene data show CDR1 as MNHEY and CDR2 as SVGAGI. This CDR3 has 14 amino acids. The CDR3 nucleotides are TGTGCCAGTGCCCGGAGCGCTAGCAATCAGCCCCAGCATTTT. This translates into CASARSASNQPQHF.

This sequence joins TRBV19 and TRBJ1-1; D possibly corresponds to TRBD1 (5 bases). V lost 6 bases to trimming and J lost 8 bases, with 19 bases between them. The CDR3 loop spans 14 amino acids. Germline CDR1 LNHDA, CDR2 SQIVND (reference sequence). The CDR3 region is CASRQSPGLREAFF. CDR3 in DNA: TGTGCCAGTAGACAATCTCCGGGACTGAGGGAAGCTTTCTTT. Drawing the rest from reference TRBV19 and TRBJ1-1, the complete variable domain is DGGITQSPKYLFRKEGQNVTLSCEQNLNHDAMYWYRQDPGQGLRLIYYSQIVNDFQKGDIAEGYSVSREKKESFPLTVTSAQKNPTAFYLCASRQSPGLREAFFGQGTRLTVV.

The chain carries TRBV7-3 and TRBJ2-2; tentatively, D is TRBD2 (6 bases). This CDR3 has 14 residues. Trimming removed 8 bases at V and 5 bases at J, with 15 bases between. CDR1 and CDR2 from the germline V gene are SGHTA and FQGTGA. As DNA, the CDR3 is TGTGCCAGCCGCGTGGCGGGATTGACCGGGGAGCTGTTTTTT. It yields the protein CASRVAGLTGELFF.

The rearrangement uses TRBV2 and TRBJ1-5; 9 bases line up with TRBD1. In germline, CDR1 is SNHLY, CDR2 FYNNEI. V was clipped by 5 bases and J by 10 bases; unmatched bases: 9. The CDR3 is 14 residues long. Here the CDR3 reads CASSSSTGGLPQHF. In DNA form, the CDR3 reads TGTGCCAGCAGTTCCTCGACAGGGGGTCTACCCCAGCATTTT.